The source of this TCR beta chain is a study of cytomegalovirus exposure and HLA in healthy donors (dated by TCRdb to 2016 to 2017). For context, the study as a whole: In an earlier analysis of 450 to 750 of the donors, roughly 300 Gb of sequence data and 90 million to 120 million unique TCR beta sequences from roughly 200 million T cells were reported. A later analysis re-analyzed previously published TCR beta repertoires from roughly 600 donors and added high-resolution HLA genotyping to study TCR occurrence patterns. Genome-wide SNP genotypes for about 55% of the 666 donors were used in a later genetic analysis, which treated that subset as a discovery cohort. Roughly 300 gigabases of sequencing data and tens of millions of unique TCR sequences were included in an early release covering several hundred HLA-typed donors. Both class I and class II loci were covered by HLA typing, at four-digit resolution. All discovery cohort repertoires had been generated on a single sequencing platform. Besides the first cohort of approximately 710 subjects, a separate validation cohort made up of roughly 120 different subjects was used. The number of donors typed differed by locus, with 629-630 for A, B, C, DRB1 and DQB1, about 500 for DQA1, 600 to 610 for DPA1, and 400 to 490 for DPB1. Donor age, sex, ethnicity and CMV serostatus were compiled together with the repertoire data. The study aimed to test whether signatures of past pathogen exposure could be identified by cataloging public T cell receptors. Among 398 genotyped donors of the cohort, an average of approximately 200,000 unique TCR beta nucleotide sequences was sequenced per donor, of which about 19% were non-productive. Roughly five DR-DQ haplotypes were handled as single units for association and clustering, since linkage in the cohort was strong. Rather than using new phenotypic data, the later analysis identified candidate immune exposures from TCR beta sequences and from how often those sequences occurred across donors. To predict cytomegalovirus infection status, the study brought together high-throughput TCR immunosequencing, statistical association of individual TCRs with disease status, and machine learning. Of the approximately 400 genotyped donors, about 84% fell in the genetic ancestry cluster associated with self-reported Caucasian donors. An earlier analysis of around 640 of the donors used high-throughput TCR beta sequencing to judge whether each TCR beta V gene segment behaved as functional or pseudogenic. The study used immunosequencing to profile the T cell repertoires of more than 650 subjects and linked those repertoires to cytomegalovirus serostatus. Study-wide findings and limitations: Broadly in line with IMGT annotations, most TCR beta V segments showed up in productive rearrangements about 87% or about 30% of the time in an earlier analysis of 450 to 750 of the donors. A further reported finding was that TCR beta sequences accurately predicted the HLA-A and HLA-B alleles for most subjects in the first cohort. Specific HLA alleles were associated with 15,000 to 20,000 TCR beta sequences at a false discovery rate of 0.05 in a later analysis. Because HLA typing was unavailable for some donors at each locus, only the typed subset was used in association tests. The classifier was reported to diagnose cytomegalovirus status with high specificity and sensitivity in both the original and validation cohorts. A later analysis reported that several top co-occurrence clusters appeared linked to parvovirus B19, influenza, CMV and Epstein-Barr virus. The cohort was sequenced for TCR beta chains only, and without alpha or paired-chain data the features that could be detected were limited. V-gene and J-gene trimming of TCR beta chains was associated with a missense DCLRE1C variant in a later genetic analysis, and the association was replicated in an independent cohort. The study listed approximately 160 TCR beta chains as associated with cytomegalovirus. The presence/absence analyses assumed that sequencing depth was roughly uniform across donors, and that assumption may not be true. Linkage disequilibrium might explain the correlated functional status among segregating V segments, but an unknown experimental factor could not be ruled out. In a later analysis, the rate of TCR association differed among HLA loci, with DRB1 alleles having the most associated TCRs and HLA-C alleles having the fewest. CMV serostatus was the only immune exposure information available for the cohort. A few of the identified cytomegalovirus-associated TCR beta chains were confirmed in vitro to be specific for cytomegalovirus antigens. A later analysis found that HLA-associated TCR beta chains were more clonally expanded and had lower generation probabilities than equally common non-associated chains. A later analysis found that most CMV-associated TCR beta chains appeared HLA-restricted, with HLA associations seemingly driven largely by CMV exposure. The 87-base-pair reads could not distinguish some IMGT-functional V segments, including TRBV6-2 and TRBV6-3, so those segments were excluded. Compared with the approximately 600-donor mean, donors in an Asian-associated ancestry cluster had fewer N-insertions in productive TCRs, according to a later genetic analysis. When HLA alleles, especially DR and DQ, strongly co-occurred, attributing TCR associations to individual alleles was difficult. According to the authors, the approach could potentially be generalized to other disease states and immunological phenotypes. Because counts were too low, seventeen rarely observed V segments, including chromosome 9 orphons, were left out of the earlier analysis of 500 to 650 of the donors. A cluster of highly shared sequence variants was judged likely to represent a technical artifact of the sequencing pipeline. Across donors, most TCR sequences were observed very rarely, whereas some public TCRs were present in many individuals.

The cohort consisted of 666 healthy bone marrow donors. All cohort members were sampled while nominally healthy, although unrecorded immune exposures were likely present. The donor was CMV seronegative and was included in the group of a few hundred seronegative cohort members. A peripheral blood sample was collected from each donor, and TCR beta sequencing was performed on peripheral blood mononuclear cells. Genomic DNA extraction from the blood cell samples was performed with the Qiagen DNeasy Blood Extraction Kit. As to this clone: Its cognate antigen has yet to be identified. No much larger clone exists at a distance of one base, and base qualities are not known.

The receptor library was made with the immunoSEQ multiplex PCR assay. For the multiplex PCR, a mixture combining 60 forward primers for TCR Vbeta segments and 13 reverse primers for TCR Jbeta segments was used. The CDR3 region of rearranged TCR beta genes was amplified from genomic DNA by a multiplex PCR assay. The amplified TCR beta libraries were sequenced on the Illumina HiSeq System as 87-base-pair reads. The paper's data handling went like this. A later analysis tallied 75 million to 85 million unique TCR beta chains across the 666 repertoires, and approximately 12 million of those chains were shared by two or more donors. A nearest-neighbor algorithm error-corrected the raw reads and collapsed the reads into unique sequences, merging closely related sequences to remove PCR and sequencing errors. V, D and J gene segments were assigned by aligning CDR3 sequences to IMGT reference sequences. For a sequence to be retained, a match of at least six nucleotides was required to both a V gene segment and a J gene segment. Rearrangements were classified as productive when the CDR3 lacked stop codons and remained in frame with V and J, and all other rearrangements were classified as non-productive. CDR3 was defined according to IMGT convention as the region running from the second conserved V-encoded cysteine to the conserved J-encoded phenylalanine. Sequences without an unambiguous match to a single V gene segment were excluded from the earlier analysis of a few hundred of the donors. An earlier analysis of fewer than 750 of the donors called V segments functional above 56.7% productive rearrangements and segregating when the between-donor standard deviation exceeded 5%. A statistical classification framework was built to diagnose cytomegalovirus status from the catalog of TCR beta chain sequences. In a later analysis, V and J genes were assigned by comparing TCR nucleotide sequences against IMGT/GENE-DB human TR gene sequences. Using the TCRdist pipeline, a later analysis assigned CDR3 sequences along with most-parsimonious VDJ recombination scenarios. In a later analysis, each TCR beta chain was defined by its CDR3 amino acid sequence together with its V-gene family, and reads lacking a unique V-gene family were excluded. As a way to deal with suspected cross-contamination and a sequencing artifact, a later analysis dropped approximately 590 nucleotide sequences that were highly shared and had low generation probability. In a later analysis, a clonal expansion index for each public chain was calculated from normalized within-repertoire ranks of inferred template counts. A later analysis computed generation probabilities with a VDJ recombination model fitted to out-of-frame rearrangements, and checked the results against IGoR. A later analysis scored TCR-TCR, TCR-HLA and TCR-CMV co-occurrence with hypergeometric tests, applying a repertoire-size bias correction to TCR pairs. False discovery rates were estimated in a later analysis by permuting HLA or CMV assignments 20 times. In a later analysis, co-occurring TCRs were grouped with DBSCAN, and TCRdist sequence similarity was added when clustering was performed within HLA-allele-positive subsets. Co-occurrence clustering excluded repertoires with fewer than 30,000 or more than 120,000 public chains, plus five with anomalous nucleotide sharing. As stored in TCRdb, this immuneACCESS dataset retains in-frame rearrangements with V and J assigned. A fraction of the clones does not appear; measured against another copy, unresolved V genes explain less than half of the discrepancy, and the remainder lacks a known reason. The D gene and trimming were derived from the DNA, and the V and J assignments and clone size from that table. The sample data list over 150,000 clones, and roughly 70% of these were observed just once. The ten largest clones add up to under 2.5% of the sample.

The germline V gene encodes CDR1 SGHRS and CDR2 YFSETQ. V is trimmed back by 4 bases and J by 0 bases, and the junction contains 6 bases that no gene match accounts for. The CDR3 numbers 15 residues from cysteine through phenylalanine. Solely the CDR3 DNA is kept, with 45 bases framed from the first base. The material sequenced was PBMCs. The chain couples TRBV5-1 to TRBJ2-7, and TRBD1 matches 8 of the central bases. This TCR was sampled from a man under 40 in good health and CMV-seronegative. The CDR3 sequence is CASSPRQGASYEQYF. In nucleotide form, the sequence is TGCGCCAGCAGCCCACGCCAGGGGGCCTCCTACGAGCAGTACTTC.